This T cell receptor (beta chain) is drawn from a study of radiation and T cells in renal cell carcinoma. Time point: blood 4 weeks post-SBRT, at nephrectomy. Treatment in this sample: 15 Gy SBRT to primary tumor, nephrectomy 4 weeks later. Germline CDR1 SEHNR, CDR2 FQNEAQ (reference sequence). V was shortened by 5 bases and J by 6 bases, with 8 bases between the two germline ends. CDR3 length equals 12 residues. Libraries were prepared by immunoSEQ multiplex PCR; TCRdb keeps only in-frame clonotypes and omits some of them. The data contain about 78,000 clones, about 88% of them singletons. The TCR originated in a woman aged 70-85 years with renal cell carcinoma. The source was blood, collected from a patient whose treatment included radiotherapy and nephrectomy. This chain connects TRBV7-9 to TRBJ2-1; D call uncertain. The CDR3, as DNA: TGTGCCAGCAGCCCTCCGGGCAATGAGCAGTTCTTC. This encodes CASSPPGNEQFF.